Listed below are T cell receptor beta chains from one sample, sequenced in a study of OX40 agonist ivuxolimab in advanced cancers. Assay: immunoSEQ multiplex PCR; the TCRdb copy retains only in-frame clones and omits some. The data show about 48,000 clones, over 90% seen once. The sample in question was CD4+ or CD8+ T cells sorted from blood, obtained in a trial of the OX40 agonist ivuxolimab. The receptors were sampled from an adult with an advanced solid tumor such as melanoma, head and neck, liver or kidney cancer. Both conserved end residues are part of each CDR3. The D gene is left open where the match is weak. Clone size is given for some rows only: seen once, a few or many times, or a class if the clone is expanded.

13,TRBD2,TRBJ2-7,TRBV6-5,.,TGTGCCAGCAGTTACGGGACTAGCTCCGAGCAGTACTTC,CASSYGTSSEQYF
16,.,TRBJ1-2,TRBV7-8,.,TGTGCCAGCACCTCGGAGGGGCCCCTAGGTTCATATGGCTACACCTTC,CASTSEGPLGSYGYTF
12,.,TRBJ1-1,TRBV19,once,TGTGCCAGTAGTGCCGGACTGTTTGAAGCTTTCTTT,CASSAGLFEAFF
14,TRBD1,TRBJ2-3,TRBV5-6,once,TGTGCCAGCAGCTCGGTGACAGGGTTATATACGCAGTATTTT,CASSSVTGLYTQYF
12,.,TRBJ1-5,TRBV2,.,TGTGCCAGCCGCGAGTTAAATCAGCCCCAGCATTTT,CASRELNQPQHF
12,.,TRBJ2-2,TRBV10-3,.,TGTGCCATCGAAGCTAACACCGGGGAGCTGTTTTTT,CAIEANTGELFF
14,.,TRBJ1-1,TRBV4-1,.,TGCGCCAGCAGCCGACGGGACGAGAACACTGAAGCTTTCTTT,CASSRRDENTEAFF
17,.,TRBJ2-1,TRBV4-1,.,TGCGCCAGCAGCCAAGGAGCCCATATTGCACTATACAATGAGCAGTTCTTC,CASSQGAHIALYNEQFF
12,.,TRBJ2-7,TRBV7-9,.,TGTGCCAGCAGCTTCGACTCCTACGAGCAGTACTTC,CASSFDSYEQYF
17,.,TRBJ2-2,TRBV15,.,TGTGCCACCAGCAGAGATCACGGCAGGGTGGGGGCCGGGGAGCTGTTTTTT,CATSRDHGRVGAGELFF
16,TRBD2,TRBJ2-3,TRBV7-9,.,TGTGCCAGCAGCACCACTAGCGGGGGGGCCCCAGATACGCAGTATTTT,CASSTTSGGAPDTQYF
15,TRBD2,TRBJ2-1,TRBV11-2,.,TGTGCCAGCAGCCTCGGACTAGCGGGGGTCAATGAGCAGTTCTTC,CASSLGLAGVNEQFF
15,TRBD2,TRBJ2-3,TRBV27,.,TGTGCCAGCAGTTCCCGACTAGCGGGGGGTTATACGCAGTATTTT,CASSSRLAGGYTQYF
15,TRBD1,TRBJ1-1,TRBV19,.,TGTGCCAGTAGTGCCGGGACAGGGTCGAACACTGAAGCTTTCTTT,CASSAGTGSNTEAFF
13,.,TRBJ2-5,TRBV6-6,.,TGTGCCAGCACCCCGGGGGTTCAAGAGACCCAGTACTTC,CASTPGVQETQYF
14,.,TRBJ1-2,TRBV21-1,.,TGTGCCAGCAGCTCTAAGACAGGGGACTATGGCTACACCTTC,CASSSKTGDYGYTF
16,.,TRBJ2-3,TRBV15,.,TGTGCCACCAGCACCGGGCCAGAATTGGGGCCAGATACGCAGTATTTT,CATSTGPELGPDTQYF
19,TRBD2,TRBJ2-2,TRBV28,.,TGTGCCAGCAGTTTAAGGGCTAGCGGGGGGGAGGCGGACACCGGGGAGCTGTTTTTT,CASSLRASGGEADTGELFF
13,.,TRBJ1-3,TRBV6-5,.,TGTGCCAGCAGCCAGGGCTCTGGAAACACCATATATTTT,CASSQGSGNTIYF
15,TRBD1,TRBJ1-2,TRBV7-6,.,TGTGCCAGCAGCTTAGGGGACAGCGGCGCGGACGGCTACACCTTC,CASSLGDSGADGYTF
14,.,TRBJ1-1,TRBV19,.,TGTGCCAGTAGTATAGGCGGGGCTGGGACTGAAGCTTTCTTT,CASSIGGAGTEAFF
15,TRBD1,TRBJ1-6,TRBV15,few,TGTGCCACCAGCAGAGATCGACAGGGGGGGTCACCCCTCCACTTT,CATSRDRQGGSPLHF
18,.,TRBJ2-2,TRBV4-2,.,TGTGCCAGCAGCCAAGATTTCGGGGGACTGCAAGGGACCGGGGAGCTGTTTTTT,CASSQDFGGLQGTGELFF
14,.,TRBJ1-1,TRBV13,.,TGTGCCAGCAGCTTAGGACGGGGAAGGACTGAAGCTTTCTTT,CASSLGRGRTEAFF
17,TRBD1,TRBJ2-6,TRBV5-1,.,TGCGCCAGCAGCCTGACAGGGCTCAACTCTGGGGCCAACGTCCTGACTTTC,CASSLTGLNSGANVLTF
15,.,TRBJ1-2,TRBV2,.,TGTGCCAGCAGTGAAGATGGGGGGCCGAGATATGGCTACACCTTC,CASSEDGGPRYGYTF
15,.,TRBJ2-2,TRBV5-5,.,TGTGCCAGCGAGAAGGGAGTATTTGACACCGGGGAGCTGTTTTTT,CASEKGVFDTGELFF
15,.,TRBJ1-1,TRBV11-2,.,TGTGCCAGCAGCCTAGAGGTCCCGGAGAACACTGAAGCTTTCTTT,CASSLEVPENTEAFF
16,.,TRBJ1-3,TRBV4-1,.,TGCGCCAGCAGCCAGATGACAGGTAGCTCTGGAAACACCATATATTTT,CASSQMTGSSGNTIYF
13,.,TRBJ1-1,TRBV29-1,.,TGCAGCGTTGAAGATGTCAGGGAGACAGAAGCTTTCTTT,CSVEDVRETEAFF
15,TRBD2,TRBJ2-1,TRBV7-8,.,TGTGCCAGCAGCTTAGAAGCGGGGCGGCGGTCCGATCGGTTCTTC,CASSLEAGRRSDRFF
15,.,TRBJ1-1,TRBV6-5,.,TGTGCCAGCAGTTACTCTGGAGGGACACCTGTCTGGGCTTTCTTT,CASSYSGGTPVWAFF
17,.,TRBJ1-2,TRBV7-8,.,TGTGCCAGCAGCTCCACCCGGGGTGGGTCGGGGATTAACGGCTACACCTTC,CASSSTRGGSGINGYTF
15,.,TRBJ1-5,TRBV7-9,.,TGTGCCAGCAGCGTGTCAGGGGCCTCCAATCAGCCCCAGCATTTT,CASSVSGASNQPQHF
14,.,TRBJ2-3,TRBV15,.,TGTGCCACCTCAAGGGGGAGGAGCACAGATACGCAGTATTTT,CATSRGRSTDTQYF
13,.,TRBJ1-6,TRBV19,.,TGTGCCAGTAGTAGCGGCGGAAATTCACCCCTCCACTTT,CASSSGGNSPLHF
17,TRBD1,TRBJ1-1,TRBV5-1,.,TGCGCCAGCAGCTTCTCGGGACAGACCGTCAGGGACACTGAAGCTTTCTTT,CASSFSGQTVRDTEAFF
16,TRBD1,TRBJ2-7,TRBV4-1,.,TGCGCCAGCAGCCCCAACCCAGGGACAGGGACCTACGAGCAGTACTTC,CASSPNPGTGTYEQYF
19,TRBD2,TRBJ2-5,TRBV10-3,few,TGTGCCATCAGTGCCCCCTCCGGACTAGCGGGGATCGTCCAAGAGACCCAGTACTTC,CAISAPSGLAGIVQETQYF
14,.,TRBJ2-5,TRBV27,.,TGTGCCAGCAGTTTGATACTAGGTGGCGAGACCCAGTACTTC,CASSLILGGETQYF
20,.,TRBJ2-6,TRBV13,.,TGTGCCAGCAGCCTTATCCCCGGGACACCAAGCATCTCTGGGGCCAACGTCCTGACTTTC,CASSLIPGTPSISGANVLTF
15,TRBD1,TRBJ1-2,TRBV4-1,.,TGCGCCAGCAGCCAAGATAGGGGAGGGGGCGTTGGCTACACCTTC,CASSQDRGGGVGYTF
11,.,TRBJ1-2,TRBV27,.,TGTGCCAGCAGTTCAGGGTCTGGCTACACCTTC,CASSSGSGYTF
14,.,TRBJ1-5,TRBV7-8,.,TGTGCCAGCAGCTTAGAGAGAGGGTATCAGCCCCAGCATTTT,CASSLERGYQPQHF
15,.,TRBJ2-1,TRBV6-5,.,TGTGCCAGCAGTTACGGGGCGGGCCCATACAATGAGCAGTTCTTC,CASSYGAGPYNEQFF
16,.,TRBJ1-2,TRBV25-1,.,TGTGCCAGCAGTGAAAAATGGACCGGTCCAAACTATGGCTACACCTTC,CASSEKWTGPNYGYTF
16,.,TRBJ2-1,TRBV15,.,TGTGCCACCAGCAGAGCCTCGGTAAGCTCCTACAATGAGCAGTTCTTC,CATSRASVSSYNEQFF
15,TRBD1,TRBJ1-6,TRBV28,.,TGTGCCAGCAGTTCACCCAAACAGGGGAATTCACCCCTCCACTTT,CASSSPKQGNSPLHF
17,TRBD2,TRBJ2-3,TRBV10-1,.,TGCGCCAGCAGTGAGTCGGGAGGGCTAACTAGCACAGATACGCAGTATTTT,CASSESGGLTSTDTQYF
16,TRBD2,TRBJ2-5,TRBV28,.,TGTGCCAGCAGTTTAACCAGCACTAGCGGAGCGGAGACCCAGTACTTC,CASSLTSTSGAETQYF
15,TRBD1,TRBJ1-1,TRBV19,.,TGTGCCAGTCAATACAGGGGGATCTTGAACACTGAAGCTTTCTTT,CASQYRGILNTEAFF
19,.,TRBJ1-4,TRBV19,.,TGTGCCAGTAGTATACCCCCCGGCAGCCTTGAGGGAACTAATGAAAAACTGTTTTTT,CASSIPPGSLEGTNEKLFF